Listed below are T cell receptor beta chains from one sample, sequenced in a study of cytomegalovirus exposure and HLA in healthy donors. Sequencing used immunoSEQ multiplex PCR; TCRdb keeps in-frame clones, though not all of them. The table lists about 140,000 clones, roughly 70% of them singletons. Sequenced material: PBMCs. These receptor sequences come from a human donor in good health. Each CDR3 is given with its conserved first and last residue. Fields, in order: D gene, V gene, J gene, clone size, CDR3 protein, CDR3 DNA. The D gene is left open where the match is weak. Some rows have no size entry. The others give once, few or many, or a class for an expanded clone.

TRBD1,TRBV18,TRBJ2-7,-,CASSLDRGSTYEQYF,TGTGCCAGCTCACTAGACAGGGGATCCACCTACGAGCAGTACTTC
TRBD2,TRBV7-2,TRBJ2-2,few,CASSLSGKNTGELFF,TGTGCCAGCAGCTTAAGCGGGAAGAACACCGGGGAGCTGTTTTTT
TRBD2,TRBV18,TRBJ2-2,-,CASSPGLAGVYGELFF,TGTGCCAGCTCACCAGGGCTAGCGGGAGTTTACGGGGAGCTGTTTTTT
-,TRBV6-5,TRBJ1-5,-,CASRTGRGNQPQHF,TGTGCCAGCCGAACTGGGAGGGGCAATCAGCCCCAGCATTTT
TRBD1,TRBV5-6,TRBJ1-1,-,CASSLTYRGGTNTEAFF,TGTGCCAGCAGCTTAACTTACAGGGGCGGGACGAACACTGAAGCTTTCTTT
TRBD2,TRBV7-2,TRBJ2-1,-,CASSRRDYYDPEQFF,TGTGCCAGCAGCCGCCGGGACTACTACGATCCCGAGCAGTTCTTC
TRBD1,TRBV28,TRBJ1-2,-,CASSPGRTGKTGGYTF,TGTGCCAGCAGTCCGGGCCGGACAGGGAAAACGGGGGGCTACACCTTC
TRBD1,TRBV10-1,TRBJ1-1,-,CASSDRDRGPAFF,TGCGCCAGCAGTGATCGGGACAGGGGACCGGCTTTCTTT
TRBD2,TRBV19,TRBJ2-7,-,CATTSVSYEQYF,TGTGCCACAACTAGCGTTTCCTACGAGCAGTACTTC
TRBD1,TRBV6-5,TRBJ1-2,-,CASSRGPNYGYTF,TGTGCCAGCAGTAGGGGGCCTAACTATGGCTACACCTTC
-,TRBV28,TRBJ2-7,few,CASTFSGTGEQYF,TGTGCCAGCACTTTTTCGGGGACTGGAGAGCAGTACTTC
TRBD2,TRBV5-1,TRBJ2-7,-,CASSLAGLAGYEQYF,TGCGCCAGCAGCTTGGCGGGACTAGCGGGCTACGAGCAGTACTTC
TRBD1,TRBV28,TRBJ1-1,-,CASSLGTGGTEAFF,TGTGCCAGCAGTTTAGGGACAGGGGGGACTGAAGCTTTCTTT
-,TRBV6-5,TRBJ2-7,-,CASSYGAGDYEQYF,TGTGCCAGCAGTTACGGGGCAGGAGACTACGAGCAGTACTTC
-,TRBV29-1,TRBJ2-1,-,CSAPQRSSYNEQFF,TGCAGCGCCCCCCAGCGGAGCTCCTACAATGAGCAGTTCTTC
-,TRBV28,TRBJ2-1,-,CASSLTGRGDEQFF,TGTGCCAGCAGTTTAACGGGCAGGGGTGATGAGCAGTTCTTC
TRBD1,TRBV6-5,TRBJ2-5,-,CASTGQGVEETQYF,TGTGCCAGCACCGGACAGGGGGTGGAAGAGACCCAGTACTTC
-,TRBV6-5,TRBJ2-7,once,CASSYSGDGEQYF,TGTGCCAGCAGTTACTCGGGAGATGGGGAGCAGTACTTC
-,TRBV29-1,TRBJ2-7,few,CSVADSSYEQYF,TGCAGCGTTGCCGACAGTTCCTACGAGCAGTACTTC
TRBD2,TRBV6-4,TRBJ2-7,-,CASSEYSGSSYEQYF,TGTGCCAGCAGTGAATATAGCGGGAGCTCCTACGAGCAGTACTTC
-,TRBV6-5,TRBJ2-7,-,CASSFDLRDTYEQYF,TGTGCCAGCAGTTTCGACCTCCGGGACACCTACGAGCAGTACTTC
TRBD2,TRBV5-1,TRBJ2-5,-,CASSPASGGGQETQYF,TGCGCCAGCAGCCCAGCTAGCGGGGGGGGCCAAGAGACCCAGTACTTC
-,TRBV28,TRBJ2-2,-,CATRLPNTGELFF,TGTGCCACCAGACTACCGAACACCGGGGAGCTGTTTTTT
TRBD2,TRBV5-1,TRBJ2-6,-,CASSREGYSGANVLTF,TGCGCCAGCAGCCGGGAGGGTTACTCTGGGGCCAACGTCCTGACTTTC
-,TRBV20-1,TRBJ2-3,-,CSAPTVDTQYF,TGCAGTGCTCCAACGGTAGATACGCAGTATTTT
-,TRBV2,TRBJ1-1,few,CASSVQGTGAFF,TGTGCCAGCAGTGTACAGGGTACTGGGGCTTTCTTT
TRBD1,TRBV28,TRBJ2-1,-,CASSSPGQGYNEQFF,TGTGCCAGCAGTTCGCCGGGACAGGGCTACAATGAGCAGTTCTTC
TRBD2,TRBV5-1,TRBJ2-5,-,CATHWLAGGRQETQYF,TGCGCCACCCACTGGCTAGCGGGAGGGCGCCAAGAGACCCAGTACTTC
TRBD1,TRBV11-3,TRBJ2-3,-,CASSGRGFKDTQYF,TGTGCCAGCAGCGGCAGGGGGTTTAAAGATACGCAGTATTTT
TRBD2,TRBV11-3,TRBJ2-2,once,CASSPPGLAGFLGPGELFF,TGTGCCAGCAGCCCACCGGGACTAGCGGGTTTCCTTGGTCCCGGGGAGCTGTTTTTT
TRBD2,TRBV2,TRBJ2-2,-,CASSERRTSGAGGELFF,TGTGCCAGCAGTGAAAGGAGGACTAGCGGGGCCGGCGGGGAGCTGTTTTTT
TRBD2,TRBV11-2,TRBJ2-7,-,CASSPLAGALPYEQYF,TGTGCCAGCAGCCCATTAGCGGGAGCATTGCCCTACGAGCAGTACTTC
-,TRBV5-6,TRBJ2-3,-,CASSQTGRRTDTQYF,TGTGCCAGCAGCCAAACAGGGCGTCGGACAGATACGCAGTATTTT
TRBD2,TRBV18,TRBJ2-2,-,CASSLWTSGANTGELFF,TGTGCCAGCTCACTGTGGACTAGCGGGGCGAACACCGGGGAGCTGTTTTTT
TRBD1,TRBV6-4,TRBJ1-2,-,CASSPDRDYGYTF,TGTGCCAGCAGTCCCGACAGGGACTATGGCTACACCTTC